This TCR beta chain was sequenced for a study of OX40 agonist ivuxolimab in advanced cancers. About the research overall: Patients were treated with ivuxolimab, an agonistic anti-OX40 (CD134) antibody.

There are 14 residues in the CDR3. The junction had 4 bases not matched to a gene; V was cut back by 1 base and J by 10 bases. The germline gives CDR1 SGHAT, CDR2 FQNNGV. TCRdb keeps only in-frame clones here, not all; method: immunoSEQ multiplex PCR. Of around 47,000 clones detected, 75% to 90% appear once; the ten largest clones hold approximately 16%. In its sample, this clone was seen a few times. The input for sequencing was CD4+ or CD8+ T cells sorted from blood, taken in a trial of the OX40 agonist ivuxolimab. The V gene is TRBV11-2, the J gene TRBJ1-6; 7 nucleotides match TRBD1. The receptor was derived from an adult with an advanced solid tumor such as melanoma, head and neck, liver or kidney cancer. The CDR3 DNA sequence: TGTGCCAGCAGCTTAGGACAGGGAGGCTCACCCCTCCACTTT. This translates into CASSLGQGGSPLHF.